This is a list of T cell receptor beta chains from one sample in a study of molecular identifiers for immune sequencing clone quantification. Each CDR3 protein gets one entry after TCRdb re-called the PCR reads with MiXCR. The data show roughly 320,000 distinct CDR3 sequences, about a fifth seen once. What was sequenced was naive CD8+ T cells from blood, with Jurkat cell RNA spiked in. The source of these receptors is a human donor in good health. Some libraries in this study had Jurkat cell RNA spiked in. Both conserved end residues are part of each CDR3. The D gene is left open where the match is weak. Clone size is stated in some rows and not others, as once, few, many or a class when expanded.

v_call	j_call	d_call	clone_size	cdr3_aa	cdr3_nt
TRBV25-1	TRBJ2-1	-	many	CASSESGPLTYNEQFF	TGTGCCAGCAGTGAATCCGGCCCACTGACTTACAATGAGCAGTTCTTC
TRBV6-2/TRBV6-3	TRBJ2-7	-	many	CASSYGRVYEQYF	TGTGCCAGCAGTTACGGCAGGGTCTACGAGCAGTACTTC
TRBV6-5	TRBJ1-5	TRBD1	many	CASQGVGNQPQHF	TGTGCCTCCCAGGGGGTGGGCAATCAGCCCCAGCATTTT
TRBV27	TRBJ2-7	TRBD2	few	CASSLSGRDIPYEQYF	TGTGCCAGCAGTTTATCCGGGAGGGATATCCCCTACGAGCAGTACTTC
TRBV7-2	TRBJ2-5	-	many	CASSCPPDQETQYF	TGTGCCAGCAGCTGCCCCCCGGACCAAGAGACCCAGTACTTC
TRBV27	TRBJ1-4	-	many	CASSLPREKLFF	TGTGCCAGCAGTCTACCCCGCGAAAAACTGTTTTTT
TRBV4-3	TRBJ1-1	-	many	CASSQTSQGSLEAFF	TGCGCCAGCAGCCAAACATCCCAGGGAAGTTTGGAAGCTTTCTTT
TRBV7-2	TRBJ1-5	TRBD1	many	CASSLQGAGNQPQHF	TGTGCCAGCAGCCTACAGGGGGCTGGCAATCAGCCCCAGCATTTT
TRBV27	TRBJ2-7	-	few	CASSLQGPWSYEQYF	TGTGCCAGCAGTTTACAGGGACCGTGGTCCTACGAGCAGTACTTC
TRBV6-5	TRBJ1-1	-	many	CASSYSGWTEAFF	TGTGCCAGCAGTTACTCAGGGTGGACTGAAGCTTTCTTT
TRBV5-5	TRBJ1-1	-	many	CASSWGIGANTEAFF	TGTGCCAGCAGCTGGGGGATTGGGGCCAACACTGAAGCTTTCTTT
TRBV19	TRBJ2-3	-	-	CACSILSTDTQYF	TGTGCCTGTAGTATTTTGAGCACAGATACGCAGTATTTT
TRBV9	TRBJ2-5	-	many	CASSVAGTPQETQYF	TGTGCCAGCAGCGTAGCGGGCACCCCCCAAGAGACCCAGTACTTC
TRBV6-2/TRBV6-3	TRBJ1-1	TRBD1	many	CASSPPGQGAEAFF	TGTGCCAGCAGCCCACCGGGACAGGGGGCAGAAGCTTTCTTT
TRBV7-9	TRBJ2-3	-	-	CASSDRDFNNPKIITDTQYF	TGTGCCAGCAGCGACCGGGACTTCAATAACCCCAAAATCATCACAGATACGCAGTATTTT
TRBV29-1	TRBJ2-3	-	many	CSVERPMTEDPTDTQYF	TGCAGCGTTGAACGACCTATGACGGAGGACCCCACAGATACGCAGTATTTT
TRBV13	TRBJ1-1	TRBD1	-	CASSFYQGANTEAFF	TGTGCCAGCAGCTTTTATCAGGGGGCGAACACTGAAGCTTTCTTT
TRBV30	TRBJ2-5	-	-	CAWSPPPSWQGLETQYF	TGTGCCTGGAGCCCCCCGCCGTCGTGGCAGGGGTTAGAGACCCAGTACTTC
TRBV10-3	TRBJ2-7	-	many	CAISEASVEQYF	TGTGCCATCAGTGAAGCTAGCGTCGAGCAGTACTTC
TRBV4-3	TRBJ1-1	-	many	CASSQGAKNTEAFF	TGCGCCAGCAGCCAAGGGGCTAAGAACACTGAAGCTTTCTTT
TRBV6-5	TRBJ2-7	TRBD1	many	CASSSDRGYSYEQYF	TGTGCCAGCAGTTCCGACAGGGGGTACTCCTACGAGCAGTACTTC
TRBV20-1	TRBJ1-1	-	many	CSARDLREVGGTEAFF	TGCAGTGCTAGAGATTTGAGGGAGGTGGGGGGCACTGAAGCTTTCTTT
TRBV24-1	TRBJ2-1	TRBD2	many	CATSDLLAGGPDEQFF	TGTGCCACCAGTGATTTGCTTGCGGGAGGGCCAGATGAGCAGTTCTTC
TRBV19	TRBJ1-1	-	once	CASSSPTYNTEAFF	TGTGCCAGTAGTTCCCCGACATATAACACTGAAGCTTTCTTT
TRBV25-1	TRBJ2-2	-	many	CASSVPNTGELFF	TGTGCCAGCAGTGTGCCAAACACCGGGGAGCTGTTTTTT
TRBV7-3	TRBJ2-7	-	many	CASSLNSAYEQYF	TGTGCCAGCAGCTTAAATTCCGCCTACGAGCAGTACTTC
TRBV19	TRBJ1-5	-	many	CASSIRGQGSQHF	TGTGCCAGTAGTATAAGGGGACAAGGGAGCCAGCATTTT
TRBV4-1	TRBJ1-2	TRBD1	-	CASSQGRGLGNYGYTF	TGCGCCAGCAGCCAAGGCAGGGGGCTGGGTAACTATGGCTACACCTTC
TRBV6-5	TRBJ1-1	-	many	CASSYSVNTEAFF	TGTGCCAGCAGTTATAGCGTGAACACTGAAGCTTTCTTT
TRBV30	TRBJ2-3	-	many	CAWRTGFGTDTQYF	TGTGCCTGGAGGACGGGTTTTGGCACAGATACGCAGTATTTT
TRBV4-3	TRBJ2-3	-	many	CASSQDFLRGTDTQYF	TGCGCCAGCAGCCAAGATTTTTTGAGAGGGACAGATACGCAGTATTTT
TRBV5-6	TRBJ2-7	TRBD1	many	CASSSGTGGEQYF	TGTGCCAGCAGCTCCGGGACAGGGGGCGAGCAGTACTTC
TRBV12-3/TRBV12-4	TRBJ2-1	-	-	CASSSFEGEQFF	TGTGCCAGCAGTTCGTTTGAGGGTGAGCAGTTCTTC
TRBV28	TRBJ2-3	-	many	CASRLQGGPSTDTQYF	TGTGCCAGCAGGCTACAAGGAGGGCCAAGCACAGATACGCAGTATTTT
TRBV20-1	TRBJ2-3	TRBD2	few	CSAPPSGPLTDTQYF	TGCAGTGCTCCCCCTAGCGGTCCCCTCACAGATACGCAGTATTTT
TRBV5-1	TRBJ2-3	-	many	CASSSTQGQPDTQYF	TGCGCCAGCAGCAGCACTCAGGGGCAACCAGATACGCAGTATTTT
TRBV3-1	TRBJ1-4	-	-	CASSQGGTQWNEKLFF	TGTGCCAGCAGCCAAGGAGGGACACAGTGGAATGAAAAACTGTTTTTT
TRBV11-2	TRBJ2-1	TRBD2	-	CASSPLADSYNEQFF	TGTGCCAGCAGCCCGCTAGCGGATAGTTACAATGAGCAGTTCTTC
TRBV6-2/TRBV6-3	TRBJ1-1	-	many	CASSVGSTEAFF	TGTGCCAGCAGTGTTGGCTCTACTGAAGCTTTCTTT
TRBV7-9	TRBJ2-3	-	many	CASSSSQGATDTQYF	TGTGCCAGCAGCTCCTCACAGGGAGCCACAGATACGCAGTATTTT
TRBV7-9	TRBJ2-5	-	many	CASSLSGRQETQYF	TGTGCCAGCAGCTTATCGGGACGTCAAGAGACCCAGTACTTC
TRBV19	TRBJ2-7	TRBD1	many	CASSIAGTGPYEQYF	TGTGCCAGTAGTATAGCCGGGACAGGCCCCTACGAGCAGTACTTC
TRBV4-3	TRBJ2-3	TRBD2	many	CASSQDRAGGADTQYF	TGCGCCAGCAGCCAAGATAGGGCGGGAGGAGCAGATACGCAGTATTTT
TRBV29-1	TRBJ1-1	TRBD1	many	CSVRTGLDTEAFF	TGCAGCGTCCGGACAGGTCTTGACACTGAAGCTTTCTTT
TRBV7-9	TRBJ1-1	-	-	CASSLLQGLNTEAFF	TGTGCCAGCAGCTTATTACAGGGTCTGAACACTGAAGCTTTCTTT